This T cell receptor beta chain was recorded in a study of vaccination and CD4 T cells after COVID-19 (dated by TCRdb to 2022 to 2024). Regarding the complete study: In the convalescent cohort there were six males and four females, among whom were two Hispanic individuals, seven Caucasians, two Asians and one multiracial person. Participants received two doses of either the Pfizer-BioNTech BNT162b2 vaccine (n=8) or the Moderna mRNA-1273 vaccine (n=2). Post-COVID blood samples from convalescent patients were collected a median of around 100 days after diagnosis, with a range of roughly 30 to 161 days. The time from the second vaccine dose to post-vaccine blood sampling had a median of 72 days and ranged from roughly 13 to 241 days. For stimulating the cultures, overlapping spike peptide pools were used, derived from SARS-CoV-2 as well as from the common cold coronaviruses HCoV-NL63, HCoV-OC43 and HCoV-229E. As controls, cultures received a CEFX viral epitope pool (the positive control), an HIV-1 Nef peptide pool (the negative control), or no peptide at all. In around nine COVID-19 convalescent patients and a handful of infection-naive healthy vaccine recipients, the spike-specific CD4+ TCR repertoire before mRNA vaccination was compared with the repertoire after mRNA vaccination. Memory CD4+ T cell crossreactivity between SARS-CoV-2 and common cold coronavirus spike proteins was assessed at the TCR clonotype level in an earlier paper using these donors. The study at large found these results: Only a relatively small number of convalescent patients were included in the study, and early timepoints following natural infection were not analyzed. Nearly all vaccine-specific clones in convalescent patients (304 of 307) were mono-reactive for SARS-CoV-2 spike rather than cross-reactive with common cold coronaviruses. The median count of SARS-CoV-2-reactive clonotypes went up from 21 after infection to a few dozen after vaccination, although the change was not significant. In convalescent patients, a median roughly 83% of post-vaccine SARS-CoV-2-reactive clones were detected only after vaccination, and vaccine-specific priming was suggested by this finding.

For this clonotype: This receptor's antigen is unknown. It has no much larger one-base neighbor in the sample; base qualities were not kept.

The sample's treatment or condition label, in plain terms: approximately nine-day PBMC culture with coronavirus spike peptide pools or control peptides (ViraFEST assay). CD4+ T cells from unexposed donors were collected before the COVID-19 pandemic (2011-2018). To expand antigen-specific T cells with peptide pools and then pick out the expanded clonotypes through TCR sequencing, the study relied on the ViraFEST assay. PBMCs were cultured at about 2 million per well in IMDM supplemented with roughly 5% human AB serum and about 9.5 IU/ml IL-2, with 10 ug/ml peptide pools added. Half of the culture medium was replaced with fresh IL-2-containing medium on days 3 and 7. After roughly 9 days of culture, CD4+ T cells were isolated by negative selection with the EasySep CD4+ T cell isolation kit. Unexposed donor CD4+ T cells were tested for reactivity to SARS-CoV-2 S and N and four common cold coronavirus spike pools, as cell number allowed. Ficoll-Paque Plus gradient centrifugation was used to isolate PBMCs from whole blood, and the isolated PBMCs were then either used fresh or cryopreserved at -140C. Each culture condition was generally run in triplicate wells. The leukapheresis product for the unexposed donors was obtained through commercial purchase.

The CDR3 holds 12 amino acids from the cysteine to the phenylalanine. The read is trimmed to its CDR3 DNA, 36 bases read in frame from base 1. The trim is 2 bases for V and 3 bases for J, with a gap of 5 bases between the germline ends. The germline V gene provides CDR1 SGHRS and CDR2 YFSETQ. The library was made by PCR. DNA from cultured CD4+ T cells underwent TCR sequencing with the Oncomine TCR Beta short-read assay at the Johns Hopkins FTIC core. The QIAamp micro DNA kit was used to extract genomic DNA from the cultured CD4+ T cells. Oncomine TCR Beta libraries made from cultured CD4+ T cells were pooled using unique dual indexes and sequenced on an Illumina iSeq 100. The authors' pipeline ran thus. Non-productive sequences were filtered out, and CDR3s that did not start with C, did not end with F or W, or were shorter than 7 amino acids were discarded. Antigen-specific clonotypes were identified with the MANAFEST web application by comparing peptide-stimulated wells with reference and other culture wells. Positive clones required FDR below 0.05, an odds ratio above 5, and productive frequency above 0.1% in at least two of three replicate wells. Cross-reactive clonotypes were defined as significantly expanded in both SARS-CoV-2 spike wells and at least one common cold coronavirus spike condition. CDR3 homology was assessed with Levenshtein distances (stringdist) and unrooted phylogenetic trees (ape) in R version 3.6.1. TCRdb trimmed public reads at Q25 via fastp, called clones via MiXCR and kept in-frame beta chains. For every CDR3 protein sequence, its rows merge into one entry that carries the most common genes and DNA. TCRdb, not the original authors, processed these V and J calls. Across this sample there are about 5,700 distinct CDR3 sequences, with roughly 27% seen only once. Together, the top ten hold approximately 18% of the sample.

Sequencing was done on a sample of CD4+ T cells from blood, cultured in vitro. The sequence derives from a human donor in good health. Recombination linked TRBV5-1 to TRBJ2-5; the D gene is unclear. DNA sequence: TGCGCCAGCAGCTTCAACGAAGAGACCCAGTACTTC. Its translation reads: CASSFNEETQYF.